Reported below is one T cell receptor beta chain. What it binds is unknown. This sample was included in a study of STAT3 mutations in large granular lymphocyte leukemia. Only in-frame clones appear in the TCRdb table, and some are missing; sequencing was by immunoSEQ multiplex PCR. The table shows over 30,000 clones, with 88% occurring only once. Germline values: CDR1 MNHNY, CDR2 SVGAGI (reference sequence). The length of the CDR3 is 15 residues. The V segment lost 6 bases and the J segment 2 bases; nucleotides outside the gene matches: 9. Whole-study findings and limits: At least one immunodominant TCR beta clonotype appeared in every T-cell large granular lymphocyte leukemia patient.

The origin of this receptor is a human donor with T large granular lymphocyte leukemia. Some clones in this sample may be carry-over from other donors' samples. The sequencing input was PBMCs. The rearrangement uses TRBV6-6 and TRBJ2-5, with 7 bases that match TRBD1. Here the CDR3 DNA reads TGTGCCAGCAGCCCCGGGACAGTAGTTCAAGAGACCCAGTACTTC. It codes for CASSPGTVVQETQYF.